A selection of T cell receptor beta chains follows, all from one sample in a study of T-cell reconstitution after alpha-beta-depleted transplantation in children. TCRdb processed the PCR reads anew with MiXCR; each CDR3 protein has one entry. The table includes about 540,000 distinct CDR3 sequences, around 17% detected once. Source: PBMCs from the stem cell graft donor, taken from the stem cell graft. Source of these receptors: a human donor who donated a stem cell graft to a child with acute lymphoblastic leukemia. Both conserved end residues are part of each CDR3. D genes are given only for firm matches.

TRBJ1-2,-,TRBV27,CASSPLTLDGYTF
TRBJ1-1,-,TRBV15,CATSSTPDTYTEAFF
TRBJ2-5,-,TRBV14,CASSQRGELRETQYF
TRBJ1-1,TRBD1,TRBV5-8,CASSLGQGAAEAFF
TRBJ2-7,TRBD2,TRBV7-9,CASSLLSGRSYEQYF
TRBJ1-5,-,TRBV18,CASSEGVGANQPQHF
TRBJ2-1,TRBD1,TRBV20-1,CSALHRDSSYNEQFF
TRBJ1-5,-,TRBV11-2,CASSSTAGNQPQHF
TRBJ2-7,TRBD2,TRBV29-1,CSAQRAAGALSEQYF
TRBJ2-1,-,TRBV7-3,CASSLIGSYEQFF
TRBJ1-5,TRBD1,TRBV19,CASSIFQGANQPQHF
TRBJ1-3,-,TRBV20-1,CGLRGLAGNTIYF
TRBJ1-1,-,TRBV7-3,CASSPGGENTEAFF
TRBJ2-7,-,TRBV7-9,CASSWEALTPSYEQYF
TRBJ2-5,TRBD2,TRBV10-2,CASSGIAGVQETQYF
TRBJ2-3,-,TRBV11-2,CASRPLRRGSTDTQYF
TRBJ2-5,-,TRBV4-1,CASSQDRMAAEETQYF
TRBJ2-1,TRBD2,TRBV15,CATSSQLASSYNEQFF
TRBJ1-1,-,TRBV2,CASILRGAWGTEAFF
TRBJ2-2,-,TRBV12-3/TRBV12-4,CASRLGRSAGTGELFF
TRBJ2-6,-,TRBV29-1,CSVMSSGANVLTF
TRBJ2-2,TRBD1,TRBV27,CASSPTGGRTGELFF
TRBJ2-1,-,TRBV20-1,CSASGAHEQFF
TRBJ2-5,TRBD2,TRBV7-9,CASSPSEAGDAETQYF
TRBJ1-1,-,TRBV9,CASSVGGFPYTEAFF
TRBJ1-1,TRBD1,TRBV6-6,CASSSTGGREAFF
TRBJ2-7,TRBD2,TRBV6-1,CASSEMGLVSYEQYF
TRBJ1-1,-,TRBV13,CASSPGVRNTEAFF
TRBJ2-3,-,TRBV20-1,CSARISPRTDTQYF
TRBJ2-3,TRBD2,TRBV20-1,CSAYGTSGISDTQYF
TRBJ2-5,-,TRBV5-8,CASSPVAAQETQYF
TRBJ1-1,-,TRBV5-1,CASSFRPAGDNTEAFF
TRBJ2-2,TRBD2,TRBV4-1,CASSQAAGGTAGELFF
TRBJ1-1,-,TRBV27,CASSYVGLFDVEAFF
TRBJ2-4,TRBD2,TRBV12-3/TRBV12-4,CASSASGSDIQYF
TRBJ2-5,-,TRBV5-1,CASTEGTQQETQYF
TRBJ2-7,-,TRBV9,CASSVSGTITYEQYF
TRBJ2-1,-,TRBV24-1,CATSEAGSSNEQFF
TRBJ2-7,TRBD1,TRBV29-1,CSGLTGDASEDF
TRBJ2-7,-,TRBV4-1,CASRREISGFPYEQYF
TRBJ1-1,-,TRBV12-3/TRBV12-4,CASSLVVYTEAFF
TRBJ2-4,-,TRBV27,CASSLGFSKNIQYF
TRBJ1-5,-,TRBV5-1,CASSLVGGGQPQHF
TRBJ1-1,-,TRBV18,CASSPPEGRNTEAFF
TRBJ2-1,-,TRBV4-1,CASSQEGDDPTYNEQFF
TRBJ2-1,-,TRBV5-5,CASSIWGEQFF
TRBJ1-5,-,TRBV6-2/TRBV6-3,CASSYSGGAQPQHF
TRBJ2-3,-,TRBV6-1,CASVHVLGTGAQYF
TRBJ1-1,-,TRBV18,CASSPVAGTEAFF
TRBJ2-3,TRBD1,TRBV14,CASSQVRGLRDTQYF
TRBJ2-1,TRBD2,TRBV19,CASSPGLAGTSSYNEQFF
TRBJ2-7,-,TRBV5-1,CASSQTTGPYEQYF
TRBJ1-3,-,TRBV27,CASSPTGFGTSGNTIYF
TRBJ2-7,TRBD1,TRBV5-5,CASSPGTGSDEQYF
TRBJ1-2,-,TRBV12-3/TRBV12-4,CASSLGWAQTNYGYTF
TRBJ2-3,TRBD2,TRBV5-1,CASSFPGLAGGSSDTQYF
TRBJ1-1,TRBD1,TRBV7-9,CASSLGVRDRGPEAFF
TRBJ1-5,-,TRBV10-2,CASSEWGYSNQPQHF